Following are 17 T cell receptor beta chains from one sample sequenced in a study of patients and donors after allogeneic stem cell transplantation. TCRdb analysed the RT-PCR reads with MiXCR anew, one entry per CDR3 protein. The sample has 150,000 to 250,000 distinct CDR3 sequences, around two fifths seen once. The sample consisted of blood, either unsorted or a sorted T cell fraction (not recorded which). These receptor sequences come from a human donor who was either an allogeneic HSCT recipient or a stem cell or donor lymphocyte infusion donor (not recorded which). It is not recorded whose cells these are; they may come from a transplant donor.

This clonotype appeared a few times. The chain links TRBV29-1 to TRBJ2-7, with 9 bases matching TRBD2. With 3 bases clipped from V and 7 bases from J, the junction kept 7 bases outside the gene matches. The length of the CDR3 is 13 residues. CDR1 SQVTM and CDR2 ANQGSEA come from the germline V gene. The CDR3 DNA reads TGCAGCGTTGAGACTAGCGGAGGGAATGAGCAGTACTTC. Residues: CSVETSGGNEQYF.

The V and J genes are TRBV5-6 and TRBJ2-1; 8 bases are a match to TRBD1. The V gene's germline CDR1 is SGHDT and CDR2 YYEEEE. V dropped 5 bases and J dropped 2; count of bases not matched to a gene: 6. CDR3 length: 15 residues. The CDR3 protein is CASRPPGQAYNEQFF. The CDR3 coding sequence is TGTGCCAGCAGACCTCCGGGACAGGCCTACAATGAGCAGTTCTTC.

This chain uses TRBV30 with TRBJ2-7, with D possibly being TRBD2 (5 bases). CDR1 is GTSNPN and CDR2 is SVGIG in the germline V gene (reference sequence). The CDR3 is 11 residues long. V was cut by 8 bases and J by 4 bases, with 12 bases left in between. CDR3 in DNA: TGTGCCCGGGGATCCGCTTACGAGCAGTACTTC. Encoded protein: CARGSAYEQYF.

This sequence joins TRBV12-3 or TRBV12-4 and TRBJ2-2; no definite D call. The V and J ends lost 1 base and 7 bases respectively, with 10 bases between them. There are 14 residues in the CDR3. CDR3 nucleotide sequence: TGTGCCAGCAGTTTAGAAAGGGTGGACGGGGAGCTGTTTTTT. It translates to CASSLERVDGELFF.

This chain uses TRBV6-5 with TRBJ2-5; TRBD2 aligns across 7 bases. With V trimmed by 5 bases and J by 5 bases, 8 bases remained unmatched. Germline CDR1 reads MNHEY; CDR2 reads SVGAGI. The CDR3 runs 14 residues. The CDR3 DNA reads as TGTGCCAGCAGTAGCGGGACGGCATGGGAGACCCAGTACTTC. Translation gives CASSSGTAWETQYF.

The V call is TRBV6-5, the J call TRBJ2-1, with TRBD2 matching over 7 bases. The CDR3 length is 15 residues. V lost 5 bases and J lost 4; bases outside the gene matches: 8. Germline CDR1 reads MNHEY; CDR2 reads SVGAGI. The CDR3 bases are TGTGCCAGCAGTCCGGACGGGAGGAGGTACAATGAGCAGTTCTTC. Amino acid sequence: CASSPDGRRYNEQFF.

CDR3 DNA sequence: TGCGCCAGCAGCCCTACCTGGACTAGCGAGGGGGAGCTGTTTTTT. Protein product: CASSPTWTSEGELFF. The chain carries TRBV4-3 and TRBJ2-2; TRBD2 aligns across 9 bases. With 4 bases clipped from V and 8 bases from J, the junction kept 8 bases outside the gene matches. The germline CDR1 and CDR2 sequences are LGHNA and YSLEER. The CDR3 runs to 15 residues.

This clonotype occurred a few times. The chain recombines TRBV7-3 with TRBJ2-3; the match to TRBD1 covers 8 bases. Germline trimming cut 4 bases from V and 4 bases from J; bases unmatched to any gene: 10. The CDR3 runs to 16 residues. Looked up from germline, CDR1 is SGHTA and CDR2 is FQGTGA. Here the CDR3 reads CASSSLDRVGADTQYF. The CDR3 bases are TGTGCCAGCAGCTCCTTGGACAGGGTAGGGGCAGATACGCAGTATTTT.

The chain recombines TRBV3-1 with TRBJ1-3; the D is unclear. This CDR3 is 15 amino acids long. Germline V gives CDR1 LGHDT, CDR2 YNNKEL (reference sequence). The germline V and J ends were trimmed by 0 bases and 0 bases, with 6 bases remaining between them. The CDR3 DNA is TGTGCCAGCAGCCAAGATACGTTCTCTGGAAACACCATATATTTT. It specifies CASSQDTFSGNTIYF.

This chain links TRBV5-6 with TRBJ1-1; no reliable D call. Trimming cost V 6 bases and J 5 bases, with 14 bases left between them. Germline V gene sequence: CDR1 SGHDT, CDR2 YYEEEE. The CDR3 consists of 13 residues. CDR3 coding DNA: TGTGCCAGCACCCCCTATCGGGAGACTGAAGCTTTCTTT. It specifies CASTPYRETEAFF.

This chain uses TRBV4-3 with TRBJ1-1; tentative D call: TRBD1 (6 bases). The CDR3 runs 15 residues. Looked up from germline, CDR1 is LGHNA and CDR2 is YSLEER. V shed 0 bases and J shed 7 bases, with 15 bases lying between them. CDR3 DNA: TGCGCCAGCAGCCAAGATAACAGGGTATTAGGTGAAGCTTTCTTT. It codes for CASSQDNRVLGEAFF.

V is TRBV7-9 and J is TRBJ1-2; no definite D call. The CDR3 has 13 amino acids. The ends were cut back, 5 bases at V and 1 base at J, with 8 bases in the middle. Germline V gene sequence: CDR1 SEHNR, CDR2 FQNEAQ (reference sequence). In nucleotides, the CDR3 is TGTGCCAGCAGCGAGGGTATTAACTATGGCTACACCTTC. This gives the protein CASSEGINYGYTF.

This clonotype was seen more than once but under ten times. This chain connects TRBV9 to TRBJ1-6; D is possibly TRBD1 (5 bases). This CDR3 comprises 16 residues. Germline V gives CDR1 SGDLS, CDR2 YYNGEE. V lost 3 bases to trimming and J lost 0 bases, with 10 bases between them. The CDR3 DNA follows: TGTGCCAGCAGCGAAAGGGGCAGCTCCTATAATTCACCCCTCCACTTT. Residues: CASSERGSSYNSPLHF.

The V gene is TRBV5-6, the J gene TRBJ1-4, with D hard to call. V was clipped by 0 bases and J by 4 bases, with 10 bases between them. CDR1 and CDR2 from the germline V gene are SGHDT and YYEEEE. The CDR3 sequence is 15 residues long. CDR3 bases: TGTGCCAGCAGCTTGGACCCGAAGCTTAATGAAAAACTGTTTTTT. It specifies CASSLDPKLNEKLFF.

This chain links TRBV28 with TRBJ1-2, with 12 bases lining up with TRBD1. The CDR3 has 13 amino acids. Germline CDR1 and CDR2: MDHEN and SYDVKM. V lost 10 bases and J lost 6; bases outside the gene matches: 6. In DNA form, the CDR3 reads TGTGCCATCCGGGGACAGGGGGCGAATGGCTACACCTTC. Translating gives CAIRGQGANGYTF.

The rearrangement uses TRBV20-1 and TRBJ1-2; D call uncertain. This CDR3 comprises 11 residues. Trimming shortened V by 3 bases and J by 8 bases, and 10 bases separated the two germline ends. Germline V gene lookup returns CDR1 DFQATT and CDR2 SNEGSKA (reference sequence). Written as DNA, the CDR3 is TGCAGTGCTAGGCAGCTCGGGGGCTACACCTTC. This gives the protein CSARQLGGYTF.

The genes are TRBV6-5 and TRBJ1-4; no clear D. The CDR3 sequence is 14 residues long. Trimming took off 0 bases at V and 10 bases at J, with 12 bases between the two ends. Germline assignment: CDR1 MNHEY and CDR2 SVGAGI. The CDR3 loop reads CASSYSQGGVKLFF. The DNA for the CDR3 is TGTGCCAGCAGTTACTCGCAAGGAGGTGTAAAACTGTTTTTT.